The clone carrying this TCR beta chain occurred once. Its antigen is not identified. The data derive from a study of OX40 agonist ivuxolimab in advanced cancers. General observations from the study: On average, a greater number of expanded clones characterised CD8+ T cells relative to CD4+.

The protocol was immunoSEQ multiplex PCR, while the TCRdb copy is restricted to in-frame clones and leaves out a portion. This sample has approximately 45,000 clones, with roughly 82% found just once. CDR1 and CDR2 (germline): DFQATT, SNEGSKA (reference sequence). The CDR3 covers 11 residues. Trimming left V 5 bases short and J 7 bases short, with 11 bases between. With autoimmune disease history or systemic immunosuppression, patients were excluded. The clonotype was recovered from an adult with an advanced solid tumor such as melanoma, head and neck, liver or kidney cancer. This specimen consisted of CD4+ or CD8+ T cells sorted from blood, obtained in a trial of the OX40 agonist ivuxolimab. The V gene is TRBV20-1, the J gene TRBJ1-2, with a possible D match to TRBD1 (5 bases). CDR3 DNA sequence: TGCAGTGCTTCCCCAGGGCGTGGCTACACCTTC. Its translation is CSASPGRGYTF.